This TCR beta chain is drawn from a study of CD8 T cells in ankylosing spondylitis. The CDR3 length is 14 residues. Study results and caveats: One TCR beta motif, made up of several highly homologous variants, appeared characteristic of ankylosing spondylitis blood.

A single record per CDR3 protein comes from TCRdb applying MiXCR to the 5' RACE reads. The sample holds about 510,000 distinct CDR3 sequences, approximately 5% seen once. This clonotype was detected many times. What it recognizes is unknown. The sample was blood, either unsorted or a sorted T cell fraction (not recorded which). The chain employs TRBV12-3 or TRBV12-4 and TRBJ2-1; TRBD1 matches 7 bases. This clonotype was obtained from a male donor with ankylosing spondylitis. CDR3 loop: CVTGAGGNYNEQFF. The CDR3, as DNA: TGTGTCACAGGGGCAGGGGGAAACTACAATGAGCAGTTCTTC.